Below, 7 T cell receptor beta chains from the same sample are listed, as sequenced in a study of cytomegalovirus exposure and HLA in healthy donors. A multiplex PCR was run with 60 Vbeta primers and 13 Jbeta primers. Method: immunoSEQ multiplex PCR; TCRdb's copy keeps in-frame clones and lacks some. The sample lists around 200,000 clones; more than 65% were seen once. The sample comprised PBMCs. Source of these receptors: a man in his fifties in good health and CMV-seronegative.

This clone was counted a few times. This sequence joins TRBV15 and TRBJ1-1; D gene uncertain. In germline, CDR1 is LNHNV, CDR2 YYDKDF (reference sequence). V shed 5 bases and J shed 0 bases, with 13 bases lying between them. CDR3 size: 15 residues. CDR3 protein: CATSPAGSVNTEAFF. CDR3 nucleotides: TGTGCCACCAGCCCAGCGGGGTCCGTGAACACTGAAGCTTTCTTT.

The rearrangement uses TRBV2 and TRBJ1-1, with D unresolved. V lost 3 bases, J lost 11 bases, and 16 bases lay in between. Germline V lookup: CDR1 SNHLY, CDR2 FYNNEI. The CDR3 contains 13 residues. CDR3 DNA sequence: TGTGCCAGCAGTGAGTCCCCCGGGAGGGAGGCTTTCTTT. It translates to CASSESPGREAFF.

This chain joins TRBV27 and TRBJ2-7, with 7 bases identical to TRBD1. The germline V gene has CDR1 MNHEY and CDR2 SMNVEV (reference sequence). Trimming removed 8 bases from V and 3 bases from J; junction bases left unmatched: 10. The CDR3 contains 14 residues. The CDR3 is CASFSSGQNYEQYF. CDR3 nucleotide sequence: TGTGCCAGCTTCTCCTCGGGACAGAACTACGAGCAGTACTTC.

V gene TRBV28 combines with J gene TRBJ1-1; 9 bases line up with TRBD1. The V gene end was trimmed by 1 base and the J gene end by 0 bases; junction bases not matched to a gene: 6. Germline-derived CDR1 and CDR2 are MDHEN and SYDVKM. This CDR3 is built from 17 residues. CDR3 in amino acids: CASSLLRGTGLNTEAFF. The CDR3 region has the DNA TGTGCCAGCAGTTTATTGAGGGGGACAGGGTTGAACACTGAAGCTTTCTTT.

The CDR3 DNA is TGTGCCAGCAGTGACCCGACTAGCGGGAGTGGGGAGCAGTACTTC. Its translation is CASSDPTSGSGEQYF. The chain recombines TRBV25-1 with TRBJ2-7, with 12 bases matching TRBD2. The ends lost 3 bases at V and 7 bases at J; junction bases unmatched: 7. CDR1 and CDR2 (germline): MGHDK, SYGVNS. CDR3 size: 15 residues.

This clone was seen more than once but under ten times. The chain is built from TRBV27 and TRBJ2-3, with a weak D call TRBD2 (6 bases). This CDR3 region has 15 residues. With 5 bases removed from V and 2 bases from J, the gap between germline ends came to 14 bases. The V gene's germline CDR1 is MNHEY and CDR2 SMNVEV (reference sequence). CDR3 in amino acids: CASSPLAGTTDTQYF. The CDR3 DNA reads as TGTGCCAGCAGTCCCCTTGCGGGAACCACAGATACGCAGTATTTT.

The chain employs TRBV29-1 and TRBJ2-2, with 8 positions matching TRBD1. The V and J ends lost 7 bases and 2 bases, in that order; junction bases with no gene match: 3. The CDR3 spans 13 residues. Germline V gives CDR1 SQVTM, CDR2 ANQGSEA. The CDR3 DNA is TGCAGCGGTGACAGGGGTAACACCGGGGAGCTGTTTTTT. Residues: CSGDRGNTGELFF.